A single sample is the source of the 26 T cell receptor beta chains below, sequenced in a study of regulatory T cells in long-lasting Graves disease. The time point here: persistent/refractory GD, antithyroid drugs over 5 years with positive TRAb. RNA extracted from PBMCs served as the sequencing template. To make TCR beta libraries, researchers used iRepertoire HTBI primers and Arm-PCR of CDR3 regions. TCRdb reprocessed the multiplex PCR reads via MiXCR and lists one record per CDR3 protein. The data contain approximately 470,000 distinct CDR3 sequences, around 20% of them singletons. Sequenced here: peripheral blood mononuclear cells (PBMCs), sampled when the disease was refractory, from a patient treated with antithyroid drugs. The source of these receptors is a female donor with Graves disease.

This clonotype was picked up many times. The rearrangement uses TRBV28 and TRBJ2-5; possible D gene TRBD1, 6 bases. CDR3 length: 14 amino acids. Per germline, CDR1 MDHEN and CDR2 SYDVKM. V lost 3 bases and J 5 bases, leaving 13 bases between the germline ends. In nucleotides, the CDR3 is TGTGCCAGCAGTTTCGCCCAGGGGCGGGAGACCCAGTACTTC. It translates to CASSFAQGRETQYF.

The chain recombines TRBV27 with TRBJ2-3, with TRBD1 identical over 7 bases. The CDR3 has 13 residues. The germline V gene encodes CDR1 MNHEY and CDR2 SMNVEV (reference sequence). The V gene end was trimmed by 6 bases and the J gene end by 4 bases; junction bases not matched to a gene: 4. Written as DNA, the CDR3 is TGTGCCAGCAGGACAGGGTTCCCAGATACGCAGTATTTT. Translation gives CASRTGFPDTQYF.

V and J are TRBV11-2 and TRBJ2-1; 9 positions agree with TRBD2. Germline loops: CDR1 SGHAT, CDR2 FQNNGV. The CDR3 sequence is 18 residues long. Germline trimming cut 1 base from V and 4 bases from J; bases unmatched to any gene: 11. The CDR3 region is CASSLGSSGVWGYNEQFF. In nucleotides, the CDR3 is TGTGCCAGCAGCTTAGGCTCTAGCGGGGTTTGGGGGTACAATGAGCAGTTCTTC.

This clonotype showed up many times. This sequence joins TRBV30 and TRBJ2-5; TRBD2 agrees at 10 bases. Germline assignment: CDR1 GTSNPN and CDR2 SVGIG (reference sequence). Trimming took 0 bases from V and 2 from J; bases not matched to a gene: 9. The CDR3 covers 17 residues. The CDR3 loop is CAWSVGIAGGKQETQYF. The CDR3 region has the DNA TGTGCCTGGAGTGTAGGAATAGCGGGAGGAAAACAAGAGACCCAGTACTTC.

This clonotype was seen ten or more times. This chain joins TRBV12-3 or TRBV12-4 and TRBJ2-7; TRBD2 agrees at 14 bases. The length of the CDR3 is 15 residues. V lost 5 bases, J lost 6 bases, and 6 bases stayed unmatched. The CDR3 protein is CASSRGTSGRREQYF. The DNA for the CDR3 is TGTGCCAGCAGTAGGGGGACTAGCGGGAGACGCGAGCAGTACTTC.

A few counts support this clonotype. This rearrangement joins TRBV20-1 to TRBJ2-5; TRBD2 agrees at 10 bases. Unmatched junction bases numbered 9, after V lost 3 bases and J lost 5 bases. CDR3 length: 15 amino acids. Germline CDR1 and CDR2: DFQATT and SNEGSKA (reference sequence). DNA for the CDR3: TGCAGTGCTAGCCCTCTAGCGGGAGATTATGAGACCCAGTACTTC. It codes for CSASPLAGDYETQYF.

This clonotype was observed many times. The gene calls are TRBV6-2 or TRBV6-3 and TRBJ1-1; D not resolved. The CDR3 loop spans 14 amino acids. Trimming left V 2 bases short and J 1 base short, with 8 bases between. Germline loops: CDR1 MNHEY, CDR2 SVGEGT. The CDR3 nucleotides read TGTGCCAGCAGTTACCGGGTCTCGAACACTGAAGCTTTCTTT. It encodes CASSYRVSNTEAFF.

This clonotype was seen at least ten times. Here the CDR3 reads CASSPLARQETQYF. The CDR3 DNA sequence: TGTGCCAGCTCACCGCTCGCCCGCCAGGAGACCCAGTACTTC. The genes are TRBV18 and TRBJ2-5; D is unclear. Trimming cost V 3 bases and J 5 bases, with 13 bases left between them. The CDR3 is 14 amino acids. From germline, CDR1 is KGHSH and CDR2 LQKENI.

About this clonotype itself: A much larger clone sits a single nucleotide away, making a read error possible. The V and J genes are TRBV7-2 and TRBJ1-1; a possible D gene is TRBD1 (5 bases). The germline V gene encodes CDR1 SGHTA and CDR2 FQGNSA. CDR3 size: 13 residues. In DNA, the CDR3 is TGTGCCAGCAGCTCCGGGGCGGGCACTGAAGCTCTCTTT. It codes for CASSSGAGTEALF.

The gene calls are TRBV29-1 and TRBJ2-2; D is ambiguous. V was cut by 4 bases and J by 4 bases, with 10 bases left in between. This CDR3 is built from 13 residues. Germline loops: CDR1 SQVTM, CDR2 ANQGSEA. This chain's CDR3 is CSVGQFGTGELFF. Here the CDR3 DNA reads TGCAGCGTTGGGCAGTTTGGCACCGGGGAGCTGTTTTTT.

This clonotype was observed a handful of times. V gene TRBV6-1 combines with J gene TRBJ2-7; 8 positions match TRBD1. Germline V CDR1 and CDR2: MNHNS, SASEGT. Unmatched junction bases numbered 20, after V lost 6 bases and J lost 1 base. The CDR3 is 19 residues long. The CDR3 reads CASSPWTGKKGGRSYEQYF. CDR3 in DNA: TGTGCCAGCAGCCCGTGGACAGGGAAGAAGGGCGGTAGGTCCTACGAGCAGTACTTC.

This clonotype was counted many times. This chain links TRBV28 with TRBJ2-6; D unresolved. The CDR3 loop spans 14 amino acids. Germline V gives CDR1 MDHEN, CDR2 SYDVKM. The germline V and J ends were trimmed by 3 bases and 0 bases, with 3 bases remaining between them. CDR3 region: CASSFDSGANVLTF. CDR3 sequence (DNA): TGTGCCAGCAGTTTCGACTCTGGGGCCAACGTCCTGACTTTC.

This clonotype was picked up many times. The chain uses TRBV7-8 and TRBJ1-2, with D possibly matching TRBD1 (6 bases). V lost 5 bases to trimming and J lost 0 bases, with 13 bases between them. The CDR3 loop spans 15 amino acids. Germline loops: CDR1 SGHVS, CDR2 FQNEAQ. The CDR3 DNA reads TGTGCCAGCAGCCCCCGCCGGACAGCTAACTATGGCTACACCTTC. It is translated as CASSPRRTANYGYTF.

CDR3 in amino acids: CASSAVRWTKGGTGDDLKNIQYF. The CDR3 nucleotides read TGTGCCAGCAGCGCGGTAAGATGGACCAAAGGGGGGACAGGCGACGACTTAAAAAACATTCAGTACTTC. The rearrangement joins TRBV7-9 to TRBJ2-4; TRBD1 agrees at 8 bases. The CDR3 is 23 residues long. Germline loops: CDR1 SEHNR, CDR2 FQNEAQ (reference sequence). Germline trimming cut 5 bases from V and 4 bases from J; bases unmatched to any gene: 31. Supplemented by reference TRBV7-9 and TRBJ2-4, the full variable domain reads DTGVSQNPRHKITKRGQNVTFRCDPISEHNRLYWYRQTLGQGPEFLTYFQNEAQLEKSRLLSDRFSAERPKGSFSTLEIQRTEQGDSAMYLCASSAVRWTKGGTGDDLKNIQYFGAGTRLSVL.

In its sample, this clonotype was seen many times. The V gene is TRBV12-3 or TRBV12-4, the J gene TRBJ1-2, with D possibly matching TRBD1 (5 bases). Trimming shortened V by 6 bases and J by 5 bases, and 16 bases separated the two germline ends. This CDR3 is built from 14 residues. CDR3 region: CASSFSRGLYGYTF. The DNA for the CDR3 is TGTGCCAGCAGCTTCTCTCGGGGCTTATATGGCTACACCTTC.

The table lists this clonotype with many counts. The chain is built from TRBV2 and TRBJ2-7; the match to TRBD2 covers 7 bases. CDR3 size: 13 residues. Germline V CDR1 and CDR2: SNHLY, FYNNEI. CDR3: CAIERREGYEQYF. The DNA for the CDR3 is TGTGCGATCGAAAGGAGGGAGGGCTACGAGCAGTACTTC.

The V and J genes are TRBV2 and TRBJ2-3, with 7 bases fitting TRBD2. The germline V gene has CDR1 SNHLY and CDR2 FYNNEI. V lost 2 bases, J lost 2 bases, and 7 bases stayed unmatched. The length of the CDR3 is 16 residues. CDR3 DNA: TGTGCCAGCAGTGAATGGGAGGGGAACCCCACAGATACGCAGTATTTT. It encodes CASSEWEGNPTDTQYF.

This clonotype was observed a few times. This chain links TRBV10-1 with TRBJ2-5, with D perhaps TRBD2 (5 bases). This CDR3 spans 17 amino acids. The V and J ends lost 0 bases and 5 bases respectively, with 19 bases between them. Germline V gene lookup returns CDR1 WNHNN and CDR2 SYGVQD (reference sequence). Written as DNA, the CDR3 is TGCGCCAGCAGTGAGTCCTCGGCTAGCCCCTGGCGGGAGACCCAGTACTTC. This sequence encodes CASSESSASPWRETQYF.

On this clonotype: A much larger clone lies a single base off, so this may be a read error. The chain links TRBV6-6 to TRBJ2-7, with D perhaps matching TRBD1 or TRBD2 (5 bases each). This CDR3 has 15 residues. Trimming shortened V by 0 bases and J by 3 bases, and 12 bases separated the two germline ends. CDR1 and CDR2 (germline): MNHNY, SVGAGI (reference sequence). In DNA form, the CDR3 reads TGTGCCAGCAGTTACTCGGCAGGGAGCGTCTACGAGCAGTACTTC. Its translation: CASSYSAGSVYEQYF.

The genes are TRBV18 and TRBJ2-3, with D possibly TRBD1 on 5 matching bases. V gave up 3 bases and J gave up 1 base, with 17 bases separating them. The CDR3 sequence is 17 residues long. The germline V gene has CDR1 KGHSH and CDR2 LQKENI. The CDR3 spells CASSPPTGARGTDTQYF. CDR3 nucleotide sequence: TGTGCCAGCTCACCGCCCACGGGCGCCAGGGGCACAGATACGCAGTATTTT.

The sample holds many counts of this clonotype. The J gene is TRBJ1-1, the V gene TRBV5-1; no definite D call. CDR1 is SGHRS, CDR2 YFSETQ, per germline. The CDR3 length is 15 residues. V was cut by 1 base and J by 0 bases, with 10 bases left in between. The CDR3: CASSLLGAMNTEAFF. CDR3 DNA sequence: TGCGCCAGCAGCTTGCTCGGTGCAATGAACACTGAAGCTTTCTTT.

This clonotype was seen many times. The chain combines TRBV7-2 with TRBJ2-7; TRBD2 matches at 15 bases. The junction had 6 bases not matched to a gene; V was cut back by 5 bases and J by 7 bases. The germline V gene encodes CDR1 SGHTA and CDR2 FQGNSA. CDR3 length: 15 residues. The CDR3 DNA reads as TGTGCCAGCAGCCAGGGACTAGCGGGAGGTCGGGAGCAGTACTTC. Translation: CASSQGLAGGREQYF.

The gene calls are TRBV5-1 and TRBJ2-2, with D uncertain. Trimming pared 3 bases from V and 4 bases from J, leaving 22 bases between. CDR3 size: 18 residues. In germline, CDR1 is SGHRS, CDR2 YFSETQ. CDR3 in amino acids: CASSWKRVRGMTTGELFF. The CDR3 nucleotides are TGCGCCAGCAGCTGGAAAAGGGTCCGTGGGATGACCACCGGGGAGCTGTTTTTT.

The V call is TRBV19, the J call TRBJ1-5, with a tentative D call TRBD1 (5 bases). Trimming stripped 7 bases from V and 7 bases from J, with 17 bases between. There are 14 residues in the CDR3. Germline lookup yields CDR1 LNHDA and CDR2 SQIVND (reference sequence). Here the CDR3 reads CASTRLRGGQPQHF. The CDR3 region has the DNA TGTGCCAGTACCCGGCTCCGGGGGGGACAGCCCCAGCATTTT.

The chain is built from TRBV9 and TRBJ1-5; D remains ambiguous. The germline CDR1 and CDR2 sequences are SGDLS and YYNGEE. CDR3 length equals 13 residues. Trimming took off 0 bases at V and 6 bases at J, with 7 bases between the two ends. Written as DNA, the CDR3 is TGTGCCAGCAGCGTAGGGTCCGGTCAGCCCCAGCATTTT. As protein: CASSVGSGQPQHF.

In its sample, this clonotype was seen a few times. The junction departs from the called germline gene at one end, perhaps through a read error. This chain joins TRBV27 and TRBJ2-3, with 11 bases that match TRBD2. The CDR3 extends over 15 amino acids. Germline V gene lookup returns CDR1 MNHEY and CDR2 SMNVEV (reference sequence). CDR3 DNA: TGTGCCAGTTCCGATCTAGCGGGAGGCACGGATACGCAGTATTTT. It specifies CASSDLAGGTDTQYF.